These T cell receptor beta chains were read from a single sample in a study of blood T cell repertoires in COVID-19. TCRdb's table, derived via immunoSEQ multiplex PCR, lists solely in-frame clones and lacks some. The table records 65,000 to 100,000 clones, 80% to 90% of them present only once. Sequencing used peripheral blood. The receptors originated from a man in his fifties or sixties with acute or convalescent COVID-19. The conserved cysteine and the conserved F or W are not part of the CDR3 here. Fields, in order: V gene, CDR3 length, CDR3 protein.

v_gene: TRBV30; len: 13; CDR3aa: AWSFRGAMNTEAF
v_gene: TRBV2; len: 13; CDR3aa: ASSLRAGGPHEQY
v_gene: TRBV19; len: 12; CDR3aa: ASSINQGSSGYT
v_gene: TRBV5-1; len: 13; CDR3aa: ASSPDGTENEKLF
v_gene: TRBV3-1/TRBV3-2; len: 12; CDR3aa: ASSQDTTYQPQH
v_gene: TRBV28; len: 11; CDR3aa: ATIWGVGEKLF
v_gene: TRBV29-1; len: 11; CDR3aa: SVGGQGAYEQY
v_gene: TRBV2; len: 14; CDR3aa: ASRELTVNSGNTIY
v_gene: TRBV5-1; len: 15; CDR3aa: ASSLGQGGFGTGELF
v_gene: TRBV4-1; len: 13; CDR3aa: ASSQAGQGLGELF
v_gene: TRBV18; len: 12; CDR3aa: ASSPGQTNSPLH
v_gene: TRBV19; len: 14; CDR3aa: ASSIGGRGSNQPQH
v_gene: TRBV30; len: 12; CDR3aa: AWSRTGTTGELF
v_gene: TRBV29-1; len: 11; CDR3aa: SATRELYNEQF
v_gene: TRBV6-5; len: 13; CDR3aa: ASRETGGFTDTQY
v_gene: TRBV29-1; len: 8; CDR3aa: SVRTFEAF
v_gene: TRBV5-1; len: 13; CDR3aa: ASSLSGQGTGELF
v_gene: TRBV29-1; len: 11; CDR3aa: SVMQEAYNEQF
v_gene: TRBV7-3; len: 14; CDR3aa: ASSLTGTSDSYEQY
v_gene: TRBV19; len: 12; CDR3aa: ASKQGASGNTIY
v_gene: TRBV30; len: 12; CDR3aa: AWSVQGQGSPLH
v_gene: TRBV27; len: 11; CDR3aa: ASSLGGGTEAF
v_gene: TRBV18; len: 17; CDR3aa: ASSPLGGTGGGSRYGYT
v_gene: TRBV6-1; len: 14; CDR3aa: ASSATGTGVLNEQF
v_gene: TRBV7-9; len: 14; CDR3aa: ASSGRVVVLRNTIY
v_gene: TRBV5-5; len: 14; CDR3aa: ASSLSIAGPQETQY
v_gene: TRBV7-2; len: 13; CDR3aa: ASSLRGSSYNEQF
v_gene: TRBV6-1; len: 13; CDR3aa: ASSESLAGGREQF
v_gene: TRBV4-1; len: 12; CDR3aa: ASSRSLAEGTQY
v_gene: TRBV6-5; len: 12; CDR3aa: ASSEYVYNSPLH
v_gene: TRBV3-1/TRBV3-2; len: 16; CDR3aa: ASSQGRDYRDSTDTQY
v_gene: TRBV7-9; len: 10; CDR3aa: ASSSRDPGYT
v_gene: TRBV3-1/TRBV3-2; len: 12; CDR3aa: ASSQLVSTDTQY
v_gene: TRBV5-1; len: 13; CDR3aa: ASSSAADRENGYT
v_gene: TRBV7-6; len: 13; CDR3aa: ASSLYSGAQEPQY
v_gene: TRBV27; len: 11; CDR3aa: ASSLSQFAEAF
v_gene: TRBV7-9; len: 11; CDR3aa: ASSLNRGTEAF
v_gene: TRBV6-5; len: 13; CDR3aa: ASSYSGLLGGEAF
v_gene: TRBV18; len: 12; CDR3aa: ASSYSGANQPQH
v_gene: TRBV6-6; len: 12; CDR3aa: ASTGLAGRGEQF
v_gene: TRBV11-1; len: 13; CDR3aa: ASSPRDRYNTEAF
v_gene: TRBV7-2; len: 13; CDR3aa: ASSSSGTGTSPLH
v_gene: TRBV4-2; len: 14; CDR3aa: ASSRLGLAGEATQY
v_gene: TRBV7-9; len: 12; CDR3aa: ASSSGGPVDTQY
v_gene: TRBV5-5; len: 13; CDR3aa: ASSLAGQGVYEQY
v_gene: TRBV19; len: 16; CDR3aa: ASRPQDRAHASNQPQH
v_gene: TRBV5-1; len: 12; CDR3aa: ASSSGTSDIIQY
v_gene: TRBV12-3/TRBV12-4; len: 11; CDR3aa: ASTTSGNYGYT
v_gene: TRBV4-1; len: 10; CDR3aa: ASSQEGPEQF
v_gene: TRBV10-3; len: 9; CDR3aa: AISQGIAQY
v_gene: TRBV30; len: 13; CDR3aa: AWSVGQGNTGELF
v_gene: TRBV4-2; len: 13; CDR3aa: ASSPTDYSNQPQH
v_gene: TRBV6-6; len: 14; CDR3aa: ASSYSSGTGIYGYT
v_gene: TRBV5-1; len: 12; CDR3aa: ASSFGQGANTIY
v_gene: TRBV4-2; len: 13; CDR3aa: ASSQSGLGTGELF
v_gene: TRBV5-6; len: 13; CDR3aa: ASSLSNRVDGEAF
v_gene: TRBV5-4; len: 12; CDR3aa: ASSGGQIQETQY